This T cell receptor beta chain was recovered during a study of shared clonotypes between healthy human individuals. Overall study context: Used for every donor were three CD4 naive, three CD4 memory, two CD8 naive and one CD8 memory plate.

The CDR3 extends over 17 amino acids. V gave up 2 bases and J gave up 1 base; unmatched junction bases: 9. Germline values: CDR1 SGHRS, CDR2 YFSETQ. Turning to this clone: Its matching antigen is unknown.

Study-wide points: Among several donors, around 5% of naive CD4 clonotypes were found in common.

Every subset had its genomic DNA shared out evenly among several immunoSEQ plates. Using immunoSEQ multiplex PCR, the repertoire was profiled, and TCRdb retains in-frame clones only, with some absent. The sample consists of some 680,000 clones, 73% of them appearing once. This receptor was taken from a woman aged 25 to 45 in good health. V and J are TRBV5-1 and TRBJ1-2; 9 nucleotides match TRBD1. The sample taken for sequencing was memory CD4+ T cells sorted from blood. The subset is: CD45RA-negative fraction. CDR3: CASSFWDRDRSNYGYTF. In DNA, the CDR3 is TGCGCCAGCAGCTTTTGGGACAGGGACAGGAGTAACTATGGCTACACCTTC.